The clone carrying this T cell receptor beta chain was seen just once. This sample was included in a study of blood T cell repertoires in COVID-19. Study-wide background: Samples taken during acute and convalescent COVID-19 were collected in the United States, Italy and Spain. Sources were T cells, B-cell-depleted T cells, or PBMCs; the material itself was cDNA or gDNA.

Per the authors' pipeline: The assay estimated nucleated cells by amplifying reference gene primers. Clones were sequenced by immunoSEQ multiplex PCR, and TCRdb holds only the in-frame ones, with some missing. V, J and clone size were drawn from that table, and D and trimming were deduced from the DNA. The table shows more than 50,000 clones, with over 75% occurring only once. The CDR3 consists of 18 residues. Trimming left V 0 bases short and J 1 base short, with 18 bases between. The germline gives CDR1 SGHNT, CDR2 YENEEA. Sequenced sample: peripheral blood. The sequence derives from a woman between 40 and 55 years old with active COVID-19. The chain links TRBV11-3 to TRBJ1-1, with D perhaps TRBD1 (5 bases). The CDR3 is CASSLDRPWGKENTEAFF. In DNA form, the CDR3 reads TGTGCCAGCAGCTTAGATCGCCCCTGGGGCAAAGAGAACACTGAAGCTTTCTTT.